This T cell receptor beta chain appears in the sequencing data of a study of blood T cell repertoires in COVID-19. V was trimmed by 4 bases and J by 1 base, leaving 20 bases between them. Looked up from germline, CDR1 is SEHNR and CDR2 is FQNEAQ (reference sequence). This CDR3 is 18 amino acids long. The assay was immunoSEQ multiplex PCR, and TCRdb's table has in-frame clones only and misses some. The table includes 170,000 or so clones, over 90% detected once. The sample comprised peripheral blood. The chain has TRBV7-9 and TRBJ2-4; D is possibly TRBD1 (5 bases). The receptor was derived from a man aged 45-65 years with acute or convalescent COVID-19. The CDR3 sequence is CASSSFDSPWQAKNIQYF. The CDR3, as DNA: TGTGCCAGCAGCTCCTTCGACAGCCCATGGCAGGCCAAAAACATTCAGTACTTC.